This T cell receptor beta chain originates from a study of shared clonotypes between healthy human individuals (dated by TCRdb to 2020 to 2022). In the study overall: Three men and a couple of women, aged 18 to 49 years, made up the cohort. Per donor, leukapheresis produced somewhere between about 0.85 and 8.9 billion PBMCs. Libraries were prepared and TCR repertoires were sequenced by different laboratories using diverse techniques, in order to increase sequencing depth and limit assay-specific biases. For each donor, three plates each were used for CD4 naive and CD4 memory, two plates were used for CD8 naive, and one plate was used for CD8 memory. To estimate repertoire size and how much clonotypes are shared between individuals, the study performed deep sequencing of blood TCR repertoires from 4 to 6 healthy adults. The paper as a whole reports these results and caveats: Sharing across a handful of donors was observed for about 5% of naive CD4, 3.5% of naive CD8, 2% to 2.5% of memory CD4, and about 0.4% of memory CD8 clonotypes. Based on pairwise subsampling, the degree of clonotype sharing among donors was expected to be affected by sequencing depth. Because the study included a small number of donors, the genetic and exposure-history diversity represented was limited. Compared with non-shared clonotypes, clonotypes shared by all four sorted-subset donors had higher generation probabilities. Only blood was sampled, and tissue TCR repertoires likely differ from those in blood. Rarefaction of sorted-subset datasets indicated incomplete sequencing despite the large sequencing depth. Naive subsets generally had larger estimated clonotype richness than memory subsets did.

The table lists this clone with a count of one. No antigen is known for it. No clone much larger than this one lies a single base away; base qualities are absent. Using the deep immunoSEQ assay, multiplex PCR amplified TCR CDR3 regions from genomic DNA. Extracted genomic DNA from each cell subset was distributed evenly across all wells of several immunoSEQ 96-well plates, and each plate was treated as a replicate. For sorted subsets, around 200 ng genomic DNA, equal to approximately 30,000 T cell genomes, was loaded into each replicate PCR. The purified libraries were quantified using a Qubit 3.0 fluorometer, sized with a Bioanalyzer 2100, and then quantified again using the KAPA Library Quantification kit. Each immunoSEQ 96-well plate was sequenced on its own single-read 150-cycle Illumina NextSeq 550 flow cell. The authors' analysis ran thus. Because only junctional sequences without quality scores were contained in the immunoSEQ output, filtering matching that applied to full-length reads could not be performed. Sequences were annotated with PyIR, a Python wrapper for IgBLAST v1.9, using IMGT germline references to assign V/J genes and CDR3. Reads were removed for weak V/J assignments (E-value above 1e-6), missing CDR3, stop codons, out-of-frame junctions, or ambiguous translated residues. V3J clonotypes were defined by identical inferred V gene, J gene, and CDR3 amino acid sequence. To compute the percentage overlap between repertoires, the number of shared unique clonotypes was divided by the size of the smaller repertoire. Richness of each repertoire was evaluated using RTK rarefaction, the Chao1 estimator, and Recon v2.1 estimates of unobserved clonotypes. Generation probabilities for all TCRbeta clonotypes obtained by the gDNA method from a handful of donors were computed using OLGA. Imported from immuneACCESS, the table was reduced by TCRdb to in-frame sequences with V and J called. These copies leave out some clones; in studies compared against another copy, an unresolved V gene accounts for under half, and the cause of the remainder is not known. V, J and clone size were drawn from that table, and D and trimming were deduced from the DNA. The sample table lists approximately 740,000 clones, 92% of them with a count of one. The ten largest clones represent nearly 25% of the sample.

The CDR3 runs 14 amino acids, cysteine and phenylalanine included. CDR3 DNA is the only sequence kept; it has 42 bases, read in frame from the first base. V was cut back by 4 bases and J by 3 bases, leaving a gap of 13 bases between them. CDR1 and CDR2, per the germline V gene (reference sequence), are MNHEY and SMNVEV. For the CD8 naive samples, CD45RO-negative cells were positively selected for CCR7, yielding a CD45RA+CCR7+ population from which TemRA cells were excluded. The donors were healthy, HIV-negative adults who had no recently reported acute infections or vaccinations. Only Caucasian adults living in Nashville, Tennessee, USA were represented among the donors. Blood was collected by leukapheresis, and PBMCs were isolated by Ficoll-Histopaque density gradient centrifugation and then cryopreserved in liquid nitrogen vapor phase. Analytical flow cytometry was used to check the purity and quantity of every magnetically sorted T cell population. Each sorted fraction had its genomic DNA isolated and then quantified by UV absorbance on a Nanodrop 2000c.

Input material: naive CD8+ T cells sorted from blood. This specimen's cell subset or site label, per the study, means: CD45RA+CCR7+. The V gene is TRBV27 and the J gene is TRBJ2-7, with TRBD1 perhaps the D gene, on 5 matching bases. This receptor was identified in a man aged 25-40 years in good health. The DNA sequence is TGTGCCAGCAGTTCTACAGGTACGCTCTACGAGCAGTACTTC. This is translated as CASSSTGTLYEQYF.